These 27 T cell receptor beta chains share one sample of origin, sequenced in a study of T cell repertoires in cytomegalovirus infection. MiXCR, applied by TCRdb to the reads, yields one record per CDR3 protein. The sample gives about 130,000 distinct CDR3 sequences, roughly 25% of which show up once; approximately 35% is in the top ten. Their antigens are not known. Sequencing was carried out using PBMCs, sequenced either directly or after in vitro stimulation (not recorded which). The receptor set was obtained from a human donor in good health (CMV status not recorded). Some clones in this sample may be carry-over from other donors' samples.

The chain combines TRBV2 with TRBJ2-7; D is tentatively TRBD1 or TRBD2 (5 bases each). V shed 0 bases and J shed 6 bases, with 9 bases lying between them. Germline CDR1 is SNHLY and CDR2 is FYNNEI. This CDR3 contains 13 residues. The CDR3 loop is CASSEAAGTEQYV. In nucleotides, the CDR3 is TGTGCCAGCAGTGAAGCGGCAGGGACCGAGCAGTACGTC.

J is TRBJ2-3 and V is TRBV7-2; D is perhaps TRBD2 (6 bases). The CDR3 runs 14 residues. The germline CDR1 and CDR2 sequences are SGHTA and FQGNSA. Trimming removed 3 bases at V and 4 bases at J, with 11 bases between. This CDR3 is CASSFGSSADTQYF. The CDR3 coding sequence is TGTGCCAGCAGCTTCGGGAGTTCTGCAGATACGCAGTATTTT.

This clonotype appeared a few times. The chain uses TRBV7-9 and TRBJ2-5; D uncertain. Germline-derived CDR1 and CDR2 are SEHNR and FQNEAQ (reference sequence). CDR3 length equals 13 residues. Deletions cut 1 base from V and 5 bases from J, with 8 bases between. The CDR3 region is CASSLVAYETQYF. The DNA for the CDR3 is TGTGCCAGCAGCTTAGTGGCCTATGAGACCCAGTACTTC.

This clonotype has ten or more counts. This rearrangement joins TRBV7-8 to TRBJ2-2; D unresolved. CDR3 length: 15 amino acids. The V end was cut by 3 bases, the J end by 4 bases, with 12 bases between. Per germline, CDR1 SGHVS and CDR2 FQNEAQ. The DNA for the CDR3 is TGTGCCAGCAGCTTGCGAACAGAAAGCACCGGGGAGCTGTTTTTT. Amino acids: CASSLRTESTGELFF.

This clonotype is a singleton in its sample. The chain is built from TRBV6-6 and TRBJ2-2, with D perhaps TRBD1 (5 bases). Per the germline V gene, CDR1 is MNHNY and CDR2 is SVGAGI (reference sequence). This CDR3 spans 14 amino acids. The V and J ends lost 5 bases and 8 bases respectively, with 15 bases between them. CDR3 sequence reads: CASSVSGLRGELFF. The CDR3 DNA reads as TGTGCCAGCAGTGTTTCAGGGTTGAGGGGGGAGCTGTTTTTT.

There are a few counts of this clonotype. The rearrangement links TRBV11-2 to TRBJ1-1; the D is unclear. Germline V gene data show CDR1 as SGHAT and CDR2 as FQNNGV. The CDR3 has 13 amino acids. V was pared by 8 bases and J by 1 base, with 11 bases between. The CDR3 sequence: CASGLTENTEAFF. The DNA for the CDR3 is TGTGCCAGCGGACTTACAGAGAACACTGAAGCTTTCTTT.

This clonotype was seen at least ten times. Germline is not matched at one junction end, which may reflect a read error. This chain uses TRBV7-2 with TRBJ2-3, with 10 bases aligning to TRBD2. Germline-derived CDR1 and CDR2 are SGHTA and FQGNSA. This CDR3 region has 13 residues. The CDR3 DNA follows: TGTGCCAGCAGCTTAGAAGCGGGAGGGCCGTCGGGTTTT. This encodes CASSLEAGGPSGF. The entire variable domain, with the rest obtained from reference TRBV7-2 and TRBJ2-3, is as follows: GAGVSQSPSNKVTEKGKDVELRCDPISGHTALYWYRQSLGQGLEFLIYFQGNSAPDKSGLPSDRFSAERTGGSVSTLTIQRTQQEDSAVYLCASSLEAGGPSGFGPGTRLTVL.

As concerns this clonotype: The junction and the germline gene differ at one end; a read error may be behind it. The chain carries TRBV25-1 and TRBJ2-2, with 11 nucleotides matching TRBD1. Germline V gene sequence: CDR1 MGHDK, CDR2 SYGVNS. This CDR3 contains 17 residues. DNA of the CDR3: TGTGCCAGCAGTCTCCCGGGACAGGGGGAGAACCCCGGGGAGCTGTTTTTT. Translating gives CASSLPGQGENPGELFF.

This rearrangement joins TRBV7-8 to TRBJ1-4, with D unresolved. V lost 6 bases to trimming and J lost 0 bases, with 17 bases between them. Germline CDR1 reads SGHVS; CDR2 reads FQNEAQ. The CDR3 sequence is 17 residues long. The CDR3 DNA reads TGTGCCAGCAGACCTTTGCCCCACCCGACAACTAATGAAAAACTGTTTTTT. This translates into CASRPLPHPTTNEKLFF. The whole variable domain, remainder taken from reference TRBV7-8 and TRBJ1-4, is GAGVSQSPRYKVAKRGQDVALRCDPISGHVSLFWYQQALGQGPEFLTYFQNEAQLDKSGLPSDRFFAERPEGSVSTLKIQRTQQEDSAVYLCASRPLPHPTTNEKLFFGSGTQLSVL.

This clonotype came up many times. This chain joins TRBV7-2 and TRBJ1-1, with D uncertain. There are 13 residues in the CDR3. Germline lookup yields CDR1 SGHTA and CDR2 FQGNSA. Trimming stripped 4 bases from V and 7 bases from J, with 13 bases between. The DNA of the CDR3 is TGTGCCAGCAGCTCCCATATGGGCAATGAAGCTTTCTTT. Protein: CASSSHMGNEAFF.

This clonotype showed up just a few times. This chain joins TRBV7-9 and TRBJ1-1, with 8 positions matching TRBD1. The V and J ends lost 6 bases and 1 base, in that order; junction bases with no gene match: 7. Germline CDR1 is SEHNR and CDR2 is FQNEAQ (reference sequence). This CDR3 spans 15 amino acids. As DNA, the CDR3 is TGTGCCAGCAGACGAAGGACAGGGACGAACACTGAAGCTTTCTTT. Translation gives CASRRRTGTNTEAFF.

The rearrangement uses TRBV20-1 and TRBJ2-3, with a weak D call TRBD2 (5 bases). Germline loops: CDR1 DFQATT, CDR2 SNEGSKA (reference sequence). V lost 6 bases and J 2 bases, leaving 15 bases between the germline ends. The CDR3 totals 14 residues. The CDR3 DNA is TGCAGTGCCTCACTCGGACTGTACACAGATACGCAGTATTTT. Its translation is CSASLGLYTDTQYF.

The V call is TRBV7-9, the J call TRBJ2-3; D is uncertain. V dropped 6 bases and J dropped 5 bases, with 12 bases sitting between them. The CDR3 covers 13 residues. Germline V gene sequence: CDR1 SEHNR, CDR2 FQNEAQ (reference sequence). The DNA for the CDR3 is TGTGCCAGCAGTACTTGGTCCTTAGATACGCAGTATTTT. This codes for CASSTWSLDTQYF. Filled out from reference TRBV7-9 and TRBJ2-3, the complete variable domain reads DTGVSQNPRHKITKRGQNVTFRCDPISEHNRLYWYRQTLGQGPEFLTYFQNEAQLEKSRLLSDRFSAERPKGSFSTLEIQRTEQGDSAMYLCASSTWSLDTQYFGPGTRLTVL.

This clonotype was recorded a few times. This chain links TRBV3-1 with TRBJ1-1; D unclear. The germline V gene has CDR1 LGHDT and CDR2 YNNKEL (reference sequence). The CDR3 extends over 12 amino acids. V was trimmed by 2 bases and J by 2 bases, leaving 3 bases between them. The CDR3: CASSQSNTEAFF. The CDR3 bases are TGTGCCAGCAGCCAAAGCAACACTGAAGCTTTCTTT. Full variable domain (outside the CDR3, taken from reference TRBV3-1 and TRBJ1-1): DTAVSQTPKYLVTQMGNDKSIKCEQNLGHDTMYWYKQDSKKFLKIMFSYNNKELIINETVPNRFSPKSPDKAHLNLHINSLELGDSAVYFCASSQSNTEAFFGQGTRLTVV.

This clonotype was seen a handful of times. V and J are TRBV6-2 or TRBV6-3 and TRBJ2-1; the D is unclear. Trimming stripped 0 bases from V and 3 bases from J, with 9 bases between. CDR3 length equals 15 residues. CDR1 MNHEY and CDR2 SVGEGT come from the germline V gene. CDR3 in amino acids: CASSYSPGLYNEQFF. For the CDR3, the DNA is TGTGCCAGCAGTTACTCCCCCGGCCTCTACAATGAGCAGTTCTTC.

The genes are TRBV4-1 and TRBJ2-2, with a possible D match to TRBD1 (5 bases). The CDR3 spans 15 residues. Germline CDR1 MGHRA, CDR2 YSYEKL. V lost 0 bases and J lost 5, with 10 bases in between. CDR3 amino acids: CASSQDSGWTGELFF. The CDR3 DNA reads TGCGCCAGCAGCCAAGATTCAGGGTGGACCGGGGAGCTGTTTTTT.

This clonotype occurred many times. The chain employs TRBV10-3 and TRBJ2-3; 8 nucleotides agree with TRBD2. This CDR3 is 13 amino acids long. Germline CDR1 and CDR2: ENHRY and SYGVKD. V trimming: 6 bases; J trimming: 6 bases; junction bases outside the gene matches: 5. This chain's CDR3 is CAIRGTSRDTQYF. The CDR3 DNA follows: TGTGCCATCAGGGGGACTAGTCGGGATACGCAGTATTTT.

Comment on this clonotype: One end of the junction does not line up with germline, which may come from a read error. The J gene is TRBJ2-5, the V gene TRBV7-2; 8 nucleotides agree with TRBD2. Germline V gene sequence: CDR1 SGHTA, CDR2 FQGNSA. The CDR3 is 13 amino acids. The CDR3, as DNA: TGTGCCAGCAACTTAGCGGGATCGGAGACCCAGTACTTC. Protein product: CASNLAGSETQYF. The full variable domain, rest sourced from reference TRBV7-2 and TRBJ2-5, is GAGVSQSPSNKVTEKGKDVELRCDPISGHTALYWYRQSLGQGLEFLIYFQGNSAPDKSGLPSDRFSAERTGGSVSTLTIQRTQQEDSAVYLCASNLAGSETQYFGPGTRLLVL.

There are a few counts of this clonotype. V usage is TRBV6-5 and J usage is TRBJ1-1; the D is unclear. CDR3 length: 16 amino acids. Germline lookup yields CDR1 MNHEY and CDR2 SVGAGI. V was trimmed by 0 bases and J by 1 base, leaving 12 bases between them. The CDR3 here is CASSYSSLLQNTEAFF. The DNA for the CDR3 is TGTGCCAGCAGTTACTCGTCGCTATTGCAGAACACTGAAGCTTTCTTT.

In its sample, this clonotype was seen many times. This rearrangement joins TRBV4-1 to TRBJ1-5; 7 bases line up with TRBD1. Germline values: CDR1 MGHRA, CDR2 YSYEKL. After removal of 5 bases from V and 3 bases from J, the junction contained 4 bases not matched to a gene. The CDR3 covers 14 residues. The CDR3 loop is CASSWDSINQPQHF. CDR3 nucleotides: TGCGCCAGCAGCTGGGACAGTATCAATCAGCCCCAGCATTTT.

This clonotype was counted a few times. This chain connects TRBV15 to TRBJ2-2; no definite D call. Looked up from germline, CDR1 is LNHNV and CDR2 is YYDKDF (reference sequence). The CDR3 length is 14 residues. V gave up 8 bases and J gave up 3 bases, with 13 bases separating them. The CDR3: CATRKRLDTGELFF. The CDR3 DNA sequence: TGTGCCACCCGAAAAAGGTTGGACACCGGGGAGCTGTTTTTT.

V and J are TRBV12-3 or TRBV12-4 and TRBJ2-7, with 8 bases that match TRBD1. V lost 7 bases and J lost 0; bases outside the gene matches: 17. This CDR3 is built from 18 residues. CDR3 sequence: CASNDDCVATGDSYEQYV. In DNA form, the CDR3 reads TGTGCCAGCAACGATGATTGCGTCGCGACAGGGGACTCCTACGAGCAGTACGTC.

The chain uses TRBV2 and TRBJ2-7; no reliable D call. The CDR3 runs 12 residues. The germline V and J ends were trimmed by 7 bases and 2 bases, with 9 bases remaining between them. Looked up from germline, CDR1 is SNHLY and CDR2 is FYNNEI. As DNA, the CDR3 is TGTGCCAGCAAAATAGAGACCTACGAGCAGTACTTC. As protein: CASKIETYEQYF.

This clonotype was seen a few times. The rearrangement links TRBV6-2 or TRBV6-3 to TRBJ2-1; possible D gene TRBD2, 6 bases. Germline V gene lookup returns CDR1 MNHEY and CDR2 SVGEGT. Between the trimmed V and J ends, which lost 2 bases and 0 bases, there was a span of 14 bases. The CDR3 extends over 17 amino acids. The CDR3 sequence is CASSYVRVTSSYNEQFF. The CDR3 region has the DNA TGTGCCAGCAGTTACGTTCGGGTGACTAGCTCCTACAATGAGCAGTTCTTC.

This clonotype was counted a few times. The DNA of the CDR3 is TGTGCCAGCAGCTTAGTAAGGGACTCCTATAATTCACCCCTCCACTTT. Protein product: CASSLVRDSYNSPLHF. The rearrangement links TRBV7-8 to TRBJ1-6, with D unclear. This CDR3 comprises 16 residues. Germline CDR1 reads SGHVS; CDR2 reads FQNEAQ. Trimming removed 1 base from V and 0 bases from J, with 7 bases in between.

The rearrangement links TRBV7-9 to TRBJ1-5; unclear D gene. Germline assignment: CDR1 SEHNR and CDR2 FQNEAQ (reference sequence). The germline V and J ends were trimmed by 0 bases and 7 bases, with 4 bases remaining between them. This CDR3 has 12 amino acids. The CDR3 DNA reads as TGTGCCAGCAGCTTAGCGCTCCAGCCCCAGCATTTT. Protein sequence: CASSLALQPQHF.

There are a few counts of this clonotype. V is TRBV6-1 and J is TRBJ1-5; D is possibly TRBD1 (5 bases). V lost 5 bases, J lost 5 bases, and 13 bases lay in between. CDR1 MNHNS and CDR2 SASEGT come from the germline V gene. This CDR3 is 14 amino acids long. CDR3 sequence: CASSSTGGHQPQHF. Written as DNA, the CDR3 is TGTGCCAGCAGTTCCACAGGTGGACATCAGCCCCAGCATTTT.